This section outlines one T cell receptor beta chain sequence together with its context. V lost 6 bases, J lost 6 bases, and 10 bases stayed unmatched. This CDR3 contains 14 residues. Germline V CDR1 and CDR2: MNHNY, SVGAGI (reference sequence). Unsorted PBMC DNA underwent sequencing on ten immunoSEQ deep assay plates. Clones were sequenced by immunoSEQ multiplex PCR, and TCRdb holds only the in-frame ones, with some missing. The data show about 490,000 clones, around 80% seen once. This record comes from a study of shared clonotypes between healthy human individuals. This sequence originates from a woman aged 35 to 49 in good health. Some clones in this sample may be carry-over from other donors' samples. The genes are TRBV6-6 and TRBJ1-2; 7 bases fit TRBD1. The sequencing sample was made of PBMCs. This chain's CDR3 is CASRSGQSLHGYTF. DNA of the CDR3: TGTGCCAGCAGATCGGGACAGAGCCTGCATGGCTACACCTTC.